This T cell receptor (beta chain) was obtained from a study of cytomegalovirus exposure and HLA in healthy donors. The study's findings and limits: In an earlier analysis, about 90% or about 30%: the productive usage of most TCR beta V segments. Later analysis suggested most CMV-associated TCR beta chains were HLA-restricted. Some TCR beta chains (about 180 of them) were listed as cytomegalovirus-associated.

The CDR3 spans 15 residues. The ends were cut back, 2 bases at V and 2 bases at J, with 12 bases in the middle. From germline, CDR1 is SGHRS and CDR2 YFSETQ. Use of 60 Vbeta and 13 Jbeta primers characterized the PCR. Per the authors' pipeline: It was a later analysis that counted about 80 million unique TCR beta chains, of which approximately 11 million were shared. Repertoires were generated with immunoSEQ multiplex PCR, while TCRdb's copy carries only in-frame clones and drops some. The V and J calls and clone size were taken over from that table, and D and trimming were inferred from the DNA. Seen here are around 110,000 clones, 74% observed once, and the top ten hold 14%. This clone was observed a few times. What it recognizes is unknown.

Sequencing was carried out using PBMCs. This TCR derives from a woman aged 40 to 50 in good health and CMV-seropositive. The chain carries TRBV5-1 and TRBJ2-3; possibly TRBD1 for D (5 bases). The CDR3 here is CASSFKGSATDTQYF. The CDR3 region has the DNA TGCGCCAGCAGCTTCAAGGGGTCAGCCACAGATACGCAGTATTTT.